Sequencing of this TCR beta chain was carried out in a study of cytomegalovirus exposure and HLA in healthy donors. 13 Jbeta primers and 60 Vbeta primers were used for the PCR. Clones were read by immunoSEQ multiplex PCR, and TCRdb kept only the in-frame ones, dropping some. This sample has a few hundred thousand clones, with 85% to 95% found just once. The CDR3 extends over 13 amino acids. Germline V gives CDR1 SGDLS, CDR2 YYNGEE. Trimming stripped 5 bases from V and 7 bases from J, with 15 bases between. This clone was seen a few times. The rearrangement joins TRBV9 to TRBJ1-2; no reliable D call. Specimen: PBMCs. This sequence was found in a girl aged 2-10 years in good health and CMV-seronegative. The CDR3 DNA reads TGTGCCAGCAGAAAAAATTCAGGATCTGGCTACACCTTC. Its translation is CASRKNSGSGYTF.